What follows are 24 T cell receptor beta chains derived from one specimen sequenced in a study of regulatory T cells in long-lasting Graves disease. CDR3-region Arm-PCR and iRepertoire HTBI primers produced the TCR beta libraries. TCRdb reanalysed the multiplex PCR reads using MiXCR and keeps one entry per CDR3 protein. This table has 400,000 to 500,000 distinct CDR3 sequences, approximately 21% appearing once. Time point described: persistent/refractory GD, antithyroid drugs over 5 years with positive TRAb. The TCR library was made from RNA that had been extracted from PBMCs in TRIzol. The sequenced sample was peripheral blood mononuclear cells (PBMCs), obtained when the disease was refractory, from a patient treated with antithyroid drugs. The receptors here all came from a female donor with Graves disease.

CDR3: CSAHGQGYGYTF. In DNA, the CDR3 is TGCAGTGCGCACGGACAGGGCTATGGCTACACCTTC. The genes are TRBV20-1 and TRBJ1-2; 8 bases fit TRBD1. CDR1 and CDR2 from the germline V gene are DFQATT and SNEGSKA (reference sequence). The CDR3 extends over 12 amino acids. V lost 6 bases to trimming and J lost 4 bases; unmatched junction nucleotides: 4.

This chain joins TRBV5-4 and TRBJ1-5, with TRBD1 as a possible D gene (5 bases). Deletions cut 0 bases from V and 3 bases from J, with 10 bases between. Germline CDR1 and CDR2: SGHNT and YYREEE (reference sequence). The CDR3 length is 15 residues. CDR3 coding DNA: TGTGCCAGCAGCTTGGACGGAGGGGCCAATCAGCCCCAGCATTTT. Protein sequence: CASSLDGGANQPQHF.

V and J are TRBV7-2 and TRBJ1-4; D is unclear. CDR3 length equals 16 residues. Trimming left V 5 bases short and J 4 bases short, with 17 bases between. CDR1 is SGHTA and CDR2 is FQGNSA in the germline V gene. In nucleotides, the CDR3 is TGTGCCAGCAGCCCGTCTATGGCAGGCCTTAATGAAAAACTGTTTTTT. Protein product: CASSPSMAGLNEKLFF.

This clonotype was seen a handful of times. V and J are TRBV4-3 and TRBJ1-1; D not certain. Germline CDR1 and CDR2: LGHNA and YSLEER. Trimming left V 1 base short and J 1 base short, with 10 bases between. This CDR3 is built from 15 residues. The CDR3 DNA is TGCGCCAGCAGCCAAGGGGGAAGGGAGAACACTGAAGCTTTCTTT. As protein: CASSQGGRENTEAFF.

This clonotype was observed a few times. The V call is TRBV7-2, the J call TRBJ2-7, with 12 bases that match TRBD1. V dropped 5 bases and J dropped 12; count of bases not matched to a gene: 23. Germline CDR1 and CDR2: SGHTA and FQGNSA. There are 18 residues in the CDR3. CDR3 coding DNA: TGTGCCAGCAGCCCGGGACACGGTGGGGACAGGGGGCGCGGTCGTCCGTACTTC. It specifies CASSPGHGGDRGRGRPYF.

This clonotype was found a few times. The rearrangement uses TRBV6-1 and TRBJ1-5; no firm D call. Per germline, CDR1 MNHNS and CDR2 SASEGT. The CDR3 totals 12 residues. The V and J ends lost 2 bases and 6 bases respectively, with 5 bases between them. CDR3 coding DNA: TGTGCCAGCAGTGAATGGGGTCAGCCCCAGCATTTT. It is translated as CASSEWGQPQHF.

The CDR3 bases are TGTGCCAGCAGCTTAGCTATCTACCGGACTACCCACAATGAGCAGTTCTTC. The encoded protein is CASSLAIYRTTHNEQFF. The J gene is TRBJ2-1, the V gene TRBV7-2; a possible D gene is TRBD2 (6 bases). CDR1 and CDR2 from the germline V gene are SGHTA and FQGNSA. The CDR3 runs to 17 residues. The V end was cut by 0 bases, the J end by 5 bases, with 17 bases between.

Here the CDR3 DNA reads TGTGCCAGCAGTTTTTTGTGGGACGGAAGCTACGAGCAGTACTTC. Its protein product is CASSFLWDGSYEQYF. This chain connects TRBV12-3 or TRBV12-4 to TRBJ2-7, with D tentatively TRBD1 or TRBD2 (5 bases each). The CDR3 extends over 15 amino acids. The V gene lost 3 bases and the J gene lost 3 bases, with 15 bases spanning the gap.

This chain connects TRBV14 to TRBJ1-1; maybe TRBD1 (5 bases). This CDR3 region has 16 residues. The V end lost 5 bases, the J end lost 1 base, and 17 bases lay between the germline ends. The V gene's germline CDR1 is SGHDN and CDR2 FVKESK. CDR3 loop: CASSTVGGFANTEAFF. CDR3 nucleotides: TGTGCCAGCAGCACTGTGGGGGGGTTTGCGAACACTGAAGCTTTCTTT.

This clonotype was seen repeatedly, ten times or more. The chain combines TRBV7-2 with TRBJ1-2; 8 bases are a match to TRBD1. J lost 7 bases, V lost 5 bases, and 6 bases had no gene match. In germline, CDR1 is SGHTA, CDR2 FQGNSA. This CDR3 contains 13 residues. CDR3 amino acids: CASSMTGEIGYTF. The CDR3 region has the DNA TGTGCCAGCAGCATGACAGGGGAGATTGGCTACACCTTC.

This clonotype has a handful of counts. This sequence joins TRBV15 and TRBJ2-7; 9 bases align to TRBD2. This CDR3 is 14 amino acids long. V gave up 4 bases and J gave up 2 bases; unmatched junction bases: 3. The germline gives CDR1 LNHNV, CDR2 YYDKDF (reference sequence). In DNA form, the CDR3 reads TGTGCCACCAGCACTAGCGGGACAGCCTACGAGCAGTACTTC. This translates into CATSTSGTAYEQYF.

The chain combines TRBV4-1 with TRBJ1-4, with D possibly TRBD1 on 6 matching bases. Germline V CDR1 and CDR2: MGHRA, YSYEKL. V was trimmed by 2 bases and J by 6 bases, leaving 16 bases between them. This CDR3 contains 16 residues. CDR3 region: CASSQSGRGAYEKLFF. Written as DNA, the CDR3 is TGCGCCAGCAGCCAATCCGGCCGGGGGGCATATGAAAAACTGTTTTTT.

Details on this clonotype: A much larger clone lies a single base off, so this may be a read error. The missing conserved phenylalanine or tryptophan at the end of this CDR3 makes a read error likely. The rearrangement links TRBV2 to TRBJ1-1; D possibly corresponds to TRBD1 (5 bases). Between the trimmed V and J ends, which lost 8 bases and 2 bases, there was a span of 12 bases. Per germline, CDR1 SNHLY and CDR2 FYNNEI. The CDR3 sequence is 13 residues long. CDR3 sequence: CASPRQINTEAFL. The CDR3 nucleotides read TGTGCCAGCCCTAGACAGATTAACACTGAAGCTTTCCTT.

Here the CDR3 reads CASSPIGGRVYYGYTF. In DNA form, the CDR3 reads TGTGCCAGCAGCCCAATCGGGGGCAGGGTCTACTATGGCTACACCTTC. This chain joins TRBV16 and TRBJ1-2, with D perhaps matching TRBD1 (6 bases). The V end lost 4 bases, the J end lost 3 bases, and 18 bases lay between the germline ends. Germline lookup yields CDR1 KGHSY and CDR2 FQNENV. The CDR3 extends over 16 amino acids.

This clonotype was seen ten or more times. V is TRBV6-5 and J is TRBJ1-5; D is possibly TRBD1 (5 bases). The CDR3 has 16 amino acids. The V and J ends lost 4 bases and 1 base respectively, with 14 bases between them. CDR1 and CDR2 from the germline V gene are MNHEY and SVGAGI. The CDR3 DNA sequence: TGTGCCAGCAGTTCCCTCAAGGGGAGAAGCAATCAGCCCCAGCATTTT. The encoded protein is CASSSLKGRSNQPQHF.

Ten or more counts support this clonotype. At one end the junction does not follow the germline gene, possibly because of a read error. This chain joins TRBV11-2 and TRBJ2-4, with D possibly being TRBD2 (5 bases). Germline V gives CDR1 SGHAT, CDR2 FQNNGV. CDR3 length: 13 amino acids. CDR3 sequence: CASSRAKTEARHF. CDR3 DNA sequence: TGTGCCAGCAGCAGGGCGAAGACGGAGGCTAGGCACTTC.

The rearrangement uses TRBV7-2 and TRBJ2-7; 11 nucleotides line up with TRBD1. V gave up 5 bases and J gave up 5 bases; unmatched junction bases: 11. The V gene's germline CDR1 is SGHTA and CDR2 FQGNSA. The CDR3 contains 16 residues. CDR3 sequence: CASSPQGTGGSDEQYF. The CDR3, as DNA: TGTGCCAGCAGCCCGCAAGGGACAGGGGGGTCAGACGAGCAGTACTTC. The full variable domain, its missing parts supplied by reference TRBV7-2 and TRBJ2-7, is GAGVSQSPSNKVTEKGKDVELRCDPISGHTALYWYRQSLGQGLEFLIYFQGNSAPDKSGLPSDRFSAERTGGSVSTLTIQRTQQEDSAVYLCASSPQGTGGSDEQYFGPGTRLTVT.

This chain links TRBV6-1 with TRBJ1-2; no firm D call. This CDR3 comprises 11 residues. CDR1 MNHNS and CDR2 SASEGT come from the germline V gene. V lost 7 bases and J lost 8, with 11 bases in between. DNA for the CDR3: TGTGCCAGCACCCCCTTGGAAGGCTACACCTTC. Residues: CASTPLEGYTF.

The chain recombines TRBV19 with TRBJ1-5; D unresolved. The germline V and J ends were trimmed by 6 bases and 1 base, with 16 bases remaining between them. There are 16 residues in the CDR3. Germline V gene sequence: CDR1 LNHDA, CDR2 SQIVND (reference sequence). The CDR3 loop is CASREWDYNSNQPQHF. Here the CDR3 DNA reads TGTGCCAGTAGGGAGTGGGATTACAACAGCAATCAGCCCCAGCATTTT.

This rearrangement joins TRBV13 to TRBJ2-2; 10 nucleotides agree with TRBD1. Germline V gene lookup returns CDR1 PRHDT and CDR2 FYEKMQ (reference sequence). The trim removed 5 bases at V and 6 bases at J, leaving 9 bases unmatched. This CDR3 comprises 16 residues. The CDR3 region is CASSPRTGGMPGELFF. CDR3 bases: TGTGCCAGCAGCCCCCGGACAGGGGGTATGCCCGGGGAGCTGTTTTTT.

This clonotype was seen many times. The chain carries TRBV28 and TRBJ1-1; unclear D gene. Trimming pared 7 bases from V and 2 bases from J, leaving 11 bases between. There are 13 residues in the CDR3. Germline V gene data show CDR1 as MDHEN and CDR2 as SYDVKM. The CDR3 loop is CASNRGRNTEAFF. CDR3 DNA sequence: TGTGCCAGCAACCGCGGGCGCAACACTGAAGCTTTCTTT.

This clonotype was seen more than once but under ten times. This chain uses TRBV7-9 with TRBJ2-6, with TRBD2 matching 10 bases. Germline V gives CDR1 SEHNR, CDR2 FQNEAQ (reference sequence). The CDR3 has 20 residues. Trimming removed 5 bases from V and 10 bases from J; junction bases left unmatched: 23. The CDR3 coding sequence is TGTGCCAGCAGCACCCCCGCTCTGGTAGCGGGAGGCTGGGGAGGGAACGTCCTGACTTTC. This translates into CASSTPALVAGGWGGNVLTF.

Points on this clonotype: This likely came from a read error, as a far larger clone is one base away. CDR3 DNA sequence: TGTGCCAGCAGGGAGGACACCGGGGAGCTGTTTTTT. Its protein product is CASREDTGELFF. The chain links TRBV6-1 to TRBJ2-2; tentative D call: TRBD2 (5 bases). The CDR3 covers 12 residues. Germline lookup yields CDR1 MNHNS and CDR2 SASEGT. The V and J ends lost 6 bases and 3 bases respectively, with 5 bases between them.

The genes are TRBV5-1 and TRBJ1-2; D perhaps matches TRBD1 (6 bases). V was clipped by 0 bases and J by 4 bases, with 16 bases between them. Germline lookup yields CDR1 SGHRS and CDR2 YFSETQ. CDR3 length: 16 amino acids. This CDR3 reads CASSLASGGAVYGYTF. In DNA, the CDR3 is TGCGCCAGCAGCTTGGCCTCGGGGGGCGCCGTCTATGGCTACACCTTC.